This is a list of T cell receptor beta chains from one sample in a study of cytomegalovirus exposure and HLA in healthy donors. Data came from immunoSEQ multiplex PCR; TCRdb stores just in-frame clones and leaves some out. The sample holds about 280,000 clones; 85% to 90% are singletons and the top ten take roughly 2.3%. Source material: PBMCs. The receptors come from a woman between 18 and 30 years old in good health and CMV-seronegative. Each CDR3 is given with its conserved first and last residue. The D gene is left open where the match is weak. Only some rows state a clone size, as once, few, many or a class for expanded clones.

d_call	v_call	clone_size	j_call	cdr3_nt	cdr3_aa
TRBD1	TRBV29-1	once	TRBJ1-1	TGCAGCGTTGAAGTCAGGGGGTGGGACACTGAAGCTTTCTTT	CSVEVRGWDTEAFF
TRBD1	TRBV19	-	TRBJ2-2	TGTGCCAGTAGTAGGTCTCAGGGGGTATTAAACACCGGGGAGCTGTTTTTT	CASSRSQGVLNTGELFF
-	TRBV20-1	-	TRBJ2-1	TGCAGTGCTTCGACAGAGCAGCAGTTCTTC	CSASTEQQFF
TRBD1	TRBV7-6	-	TRBJ2-7	TGTGCCAGCAGTTACTCGGGACAGGTTGGCTACGAGCAGTACTTC	CASSYSGQVGYEQYF
TRBD1	TRBV19	-	TRBJ1-5	TGTGCCAGTAGTATAAACAGGGGAGCGGGCCATCAGCCCCAGCATTTT	CASSINRGAGHQPQHF
-	TRBV7-9	-	TRBJ1-3	TGTGCCAGCAGCGCTGACACTCGCTCTGGAAACACCATATATTTT	CASSADTRSGNTIYF
TRBD1	TRBV2	-	TRBJ1-1	TGTGCCAGCAGTGAAGAGTGGGACAGTGAGGGTGAAGCTTTCTTT	CASSEEWDSEGEAFF
-	TRBV6-6	-	TRBJ2-2	TGTGCCAGCACTTTACCTGGAGACGGGGAGCTGTTTTTT	CASTLPGDGELFF
TRBD1	TRBV25-1	-	TRBJ2-7	TGTGCTCCAGCAGGACCATCGACAGGGGAGTACGAGCAGTACTTC	CAPAGPSTGEYEQYF
TRBD1	TRBV7-2	-	TRBJ1-2	TGTGCCAGCAGCCCCCCCGGACAGGAGACTAACTATGGCTACACCTTC	CASSPPGQETNYGYTF
TRBD1	TRBV19	-	TRBJ2-5	TGTGCCAGCGGGGGACAGGGGGGAGAGACCCAGTACTTC	CASGGQGGETQYF
TRBD1	TRBV9	-	TRBJ1-2	TGTGCCAGCAGCGCCCCTACAGGGGGAGGCTACACCTTC	CASSAPTGGGYTF
TRBD1	TRBV18	-	TRBJ1-3	TGTGCCAGCTCACCAAGGGACAGCGGCTCTGGAAACACCATATATTTT	CASSPRDSGSGNTIYF
-	TRBV29-1	-	TRBJ2-7	TGCAGCGTCGGGATGACAGGTGGTGACGAGCAGTACTTC	CSVGMTGGDEQYF
TRBD1	TRBV7-9	-	TRBJ2-1	TGTGCCAGCAGCTTTTCTCCGACAGGGAGTGGTGATGAGCAGTTCTTC	CASSFSPTGSGDEQFF
-	TRBV19	-	TRBJ1-6	TGTGCCAGTAGTATATGGTTCGTTGGAGGGAATTTAGATAATTCACCCCTCCACTTT	CASSIWFVGGNLDNSPLHF
TRBD1	TRBV5-1	-	TRBJ1-1	TGCGCCAGCAGGACCGGGACAGGGAGTGGTGTAGCTTTCTTT	CASRTGTGSGVAFF
TRBD1	TRBV28	-	TRBJ2-1	TGTGCCAGCAGTCCCGACAGGGGCTACAATGAGCAGTTCTTC	CASSPDRGYNEQFF
TRBD1	TRBV6-1	-	TRBJ2-1	TGTGCCAGCAACTCCCGGGACAGGGGTTACAATGAGCAGTTCTTC	CASNSRDRGYNEQFF
TRBD2	TRBV4-1	-	TRBJ2-7	TGCGCCAGCAGCCAAGAAACTAGCGGGGGTACCTACGAGCAGTACTTC	CASSQETSGGTYEQYF
-	TRBV19	-	TRBJ1-1	TGTGCCAGTAGTAGAAGGCAAGGGGACACTGAAGCTTTCTTT	CASSRRQGDTEAFF
-	TRBV19	few	TRBJ2-3	TGTGCCAGTAGTATTCAGGATTCAGATACGCAGTATTTT	CASSIQDSDTQYF
-	TRBV29-1	once	TRBJ2-7	TGCAGCGTTTTGGGGCGGCTCTACGAGCAGTACTTC	CSVLGRLYEQYF
-	TRBV19	-	TRBJ1-3	TGTGCCAGTAGTAGCGGCGGGGTTACTGGAAACACCATATATTTT	CASSSGGVTGNTIYF
-	TRBV25-1	-	TRBJ1-2	TGTGCCAGCAGTAGAGGAGATGGCTACACCTTC	CASSRGDGYTF
TRBD2	TRBV7-2	-	TRBJ2-2	TGTGCCAGCAGCTTATACGCGGGGGGCACCGGGGAGCTGTTTTTT	CASSLYAGGTGELFF
-	TRBV11-2	-	TRBJ1-5	TGTGCCAGCAGCCCGGGGGGCAATCAGCCCCAGCATTTT	CASSPGGNQPQHF
TRBD1	TRBV2	-	TRBJ1-2	TGTGCCAGCCCGGTGGCAGGGGGGTCCTATGGCTACACCTTC	CASPVAGGSYGYTF
-	TRBV2	-	TRBJ2-7	TGTGCCAGCTCCGGGTCCCAAACTATTCACTCCTACGAGCAGTACTTC	CASSGSQTIHSYEQYF
TRBD1	TRBV27	-	TRBJ1-1	TGTGCCAGCAGTTTGAACAGGGGGCGAGGTACTGAAGCTTTCTTT	CASSLNRGRGTEAFF
-	TRBV27	-	TRBJ1-1	TGTGCCAGCAGTTTTACAGCGAACACTGAAGCTTTCTTT	CASSFTANTEAFF
TRBD1	TRBV29-1	-	TRBJ2-1	TGCAGCTCAAGGACAGGGACGAACAATGAGCAGTTCTTC	CSSRTGTNNEQFF
-	TRBV2	-	TRBJ2-5	TGTGCCAGCTTCAGGGGCGGAGAGACCCAGTACTTC	CASFRGGETQYF
-	TRBV7-3	-	TRBJ1-2	TGTGCCAGCAGCATTAGGGATGGGAGACTGGAAGGCTACACCTTC	CASSIRDGRLEGYTF
-	TRBV5-1	-	TRBJ2-5	TGCGCCAGCAGCTTGACGGGACTGAGCCCAGCCCAGTACTTC	CASSLTGLSPAQYF
TRBD1	TRBV5-4	-	TRBJ1-2	TGTGCCAGCAGCGTGGGACAGGGCGTCAATGGCTACACCTTC	CASSVGQGVNGYTF
TRBD2	TRBV4-2	-	TRBJ2-1	TGTGCCAGCAGCCAAGAGGGAGCTAGCGGGGGGGATGAGCAGTTCTTC	CASSQEGASGGDEQFF
-	TRBV9	-	TRBJ1-2	TGTGCCAGCAGCGTAGGGAATGCGGACAGAAGAGGCTACACCTTC	CASSVGNADRRGYTF
TRBD2	TRBV29-1	-	TRBJ2-3	TGCAGCGGGAGACTAGCGGGGAGCACAGATACGCAGTATTTT	CSGRLAGSTDTQYF
-	TRBV10-3	-	TRBJ1-3	TGTGCCATCACCGAGAGCTCTGGAAACACCATATATTTT	CAITESSGNTIYF
-	TRBV29-1	-	TRBJ2-4	TGCAGCGTTCACGAGACAGGAATAGCCAAAAACATTCAGTACTTC	CSVHETGIAKNIQYF
-	TRBV12-5	once	TRBJ2-6	-	CASGFGPGARGTNGAGGLTF
-	TRBV5-8	few	TRBJ1-1	TGTGCCAGCAGCTTGGACAGGGAGGGCACAATGACATCGGTAGCTTTCTTT	CASSLDREGTMTSVAFF
-	TRBV12-5	-	TRBJ1-1	TGTGCTAGTGGTTCCCGGACAGCGAGGATGAACACTGAAGCTTTCTTT	CASGSRTARMNTEAFF
-	TRBV10-3	-	TRBJ2-7	TGTGCCATCAGTGGAGACAGCTCCTACGAGCAGTACTTC	CAISGDSSYEQYF
-	TRBV7-9	-	TRBJ2-2	TGTGCCAGCAGCCGGTTGGGGGCATCGAACACCGGGGAGCTGTTTTTT	CASSRLGASNTGELFF
TRBD2	TRBV6-5	once	TRBJ2-7	TGTGCCAGCAGTTACGCTAGCGGGGCCTCCTACGAGCAGTACTTC	CASSYASGASYEQYF
TRBD2	TRBV11-2	-	TRBJ2-1	TGTGCCAGCAGCTTAGTTACCCAGGGGATAGCGGGGTTACAGTTCTTC	CASSLVTQGIAGLQFF
-	TRBV27	-	TRBJ1-1	TGTGCCAGCAGCACAGGGTCGCACACTGAAGCTTTCTTT	CASSTGSHTEAFF
-	TRBV19	-	TRBJ1-1	TGTGCCAGTAATGAATACGTGGGGAGCACTGAAGCTTTCTTT	CASNEYVGSTEAFF
TRBD1	TRBV19	-	TRBJ1-1	TGTGCCAGTAGTATCTTTTCAGGGGGAACTGAAGCTTTCTTT	CASSIFSGGTEAFF
-	TRBV7-2	-	TRBJ1-4	TGTGCCAGCAGCCCTCCGGGTCGGCCTGAAAAACTGTTTTTT	CASSPPGRPEKLFF
TRBD1	TRBV6-4	-	TRBJ1-1	TGTGCCAGCAGCCAGGGGGCAGGCACTGAAGCTTTCTTT	CASSQGAGTEAFF
TRBD1	TRBV11-1	-	TRBJ1-1	TGTGCCAGCAGCACGCGGACAGGGCACACTGAAGCTTTCTTT	CASSTRTGHTEAFF
-	TRBV6-5	-	TRBJ1-2	TGTGCCAGCAGTCCCTCCGCAGGTACCTATGGCTACACCTTC	CASSPSAGTYGYTF